This note documents a single T cell receptor (beta chain) sequence. Its target is unknown. This entry is derived from a study of circulating and synovial CD4+ cells in juvenile arthritis. Study-level results: Compared with bulk blood, circulating pathogenic-like lymphocytes shared substantially more CDR3 sequences with synovial T cells. Deeper sequencing increased measured overlap with synovial clonotypes.

V was trimmed by 6 bases and J by 2 bases, leaving 14 bases between them. The CDR3 has 15 amino acids. Germline-derived CDR1 and CDR2 are SGHVS and FQNEAQ. Data came from immunoSEQ multiplex PCR; TCRdb stores just in-frame clones and leaves some out. The sample yields tens of thousands of clones, about 95% seen once. The chain has TRBV7-8 and TRBJ1-5; a possible D gene is TRBD1 (6 bases). Sequences were obtained from CD4+ T cells from blood. The TCR sequence derives from a human donor with juvenile idiopathic arthritis. The CDR3 spells CASSLLSGGNQPQHF. CDR3 bases: TGTGCCAGCAGTCTTCTTTCAGGGGGCAATCAGCCCCAGCATTTT.